These T cell receptor beta chains were read from a single sample in a study of blood T cell repertoires in COVID-19. Here immunoSEQ multiplex PCR was the method, and the copy in TCRdb shows in-frame clones only, minus some. The sample lists over 300,000 clones, approximately 89% occurring once. Sequenced input: PBMCs or T cells enriched from blood (not recorded which). Source of these receptors: a woman between 35 and 50 years old who had recovered from COVID-19. Each CDR3 is given with its conserved first and last residue. D genes are given only for firm matches. Some rows mark clone size as missing; the rest say once, few, many or name a class of expanded clone.

>TRBD1|.|TRBV7-2|TRBJ1-1
CASSPNPRDRGGVGTEAFF
TGTGCCAGCAGCCCCAACCCTCGGGACAGGGGGGGGGTGGGGACTGAAGCTTTCTTT
>TRBD1|.|TRBV19|TRBJ1-5
CASNPARQGGNQPQHF
TGTGCCAGTAACCCGGCCCGACAGGGAGGCAATCAGCCCCAGCATTTT
>TRBD2|.|TRBV11-3|TRBJ2-3
CASSLDRAGVGTDTQYF
TGTGCCAGCAGCTTAGATCGGGCGGGAGTCGGCACAGATACGCAGTATTTT
>TRBD1|.|TRBV29-1|TRBJ2-3
CSATPTGDPDTQYF
TGCAGCGCTACGCCTACAGGGGATCCAGATACGCAGTATTTT
>.|.|TRBV4-2|TRBJ1-4
CASSQGTGFGEKLFF
TGTGCCAGCAGCCAAGGAACAGGGTTTGGTGAAAAACTGTTTTTT
>.|.|TRBV29-1|TRBJ1-5
CSVSSPNQPQHF
TGCAGCGTTAGTAGTCCTAATCAGCCCCAGCATTTT
>TRBD2|.|TRBV2|TRBJ2-7
CASRSTSGYYEQYF
TGTGCCAGCAGGTCGACTAGCGGCTACTACGAGCAGTACTTC
>.|.|TRBV9|TRBJ2-1
CASSELAGHSYNEQFF
TGTGCCAGCAGCGAACTGGCAGGTCACTCCTACAATGAGCAGTTCTTC
>TRBD2|.|TRBV5-3|TRBJ2-3
CARSPLQAGGTDTQYF
TGTGCCAGAAGCCCCCTGCAAGCGGGGGGCACAGATACGCAGTATTTT
>TRBD2|.|TRBV30|TRBJ2-2
CAWSPGNSLAVTGELFF
TGTGCCTGGAGTCCGGGAAATTCACTAGCGGTTACCGGGGAGCTGTTTTTT
>TRBD1|.|TRBV28|TRBJ1-5
CASSIDREKPQHF
TGTGCCAGCAGTATAGACAGGGAGAAGCCCCAGCATTTT
>TRBD1|.|TRBV3-1/TRBV3-2|TRBJ1-2
CASSQVRQGMSAQVYGYTF
TGTGCCAGCAGCCAAGTCCGACAGGGGATGTCGGCACAAGTCTATGGCTACACCTTC
>.|.|TRBV7-2|TRBJ1-3
CASGTVGNTIYF
TGTGCCAGCGGTACGGTCGGAAACACCATATATTTT
>.|.|TRBV4-2|TRBJ1-5
CASSPIRGAHQPQHF
TGTGCCAGCAGCCCGATCCGGGGGGCTCATCAGCCCCAGCATTTT
>TRBD1|.|TRBV7-2|TRBJ2-1
CASSWQGENEQFF
TGTGCCAGCAGCTGGCAGGGGGAGAATGAGCAGTTCTTC
>.|.|TRBV25-1|TRBJ1-1
CASSEPRTANTEAFF
TGTGCCAGCAGTGAACCCCGGACAGCGAACACTGAAGCTTTCTTT
>TRBD2|once|TRBV5-8|TRBJ2-7
CASSFLRGGTYEQYF
TGTGCCAGCAGCTTTTTGCGGGGGGGCACCTACGAGCAGTACTTC
>.|.|TRBV18|TRBJ1-1
CASSPGPLDTEAFF
TGTGCCAGCTCACCAGGGCCCTTGGACACTGAAGCTTTCTTT
>.|.|TRBV6-2/TRBV6-3|TRBJ1-1
CASSPPIRQASGTEAFF
TGTGCCAGCAGTCCCCCCATCCGACAGGCCTCGGGAACTGAAGCTTTCTTT
>TRBD2|.|TRBV7-7|TRBJ2-5
CASSAGTSGETQYF
TGTGCTAGCAGTGCCGGGACTAGCGGAGAGACCCAGTACTTC